Listed below are T cell receptor beta chains from one sample, sequenced in a study of CD8 T cells in ankylosing spondylitis. In TCRdb, the 5' RACE reads were re-called with MiXCR into one record per CDR3 protein. This repertoire shows roughly 470,000 distinct CDR3 sequences, roughly 25% found once; its top ten account for 0.75% to 0.9%. The sequenced sample was blood, either unsorted or a sorted T cell fraction (not recorded which). All receptors come from a male donor with ankylosing spondylitis. Each CDR3 is given with its conserved first and last residue.

TRBV3-1 | CASSRWTLNTEAFF
TRBV10-3 | CAISESNGYTF
TRBV7-2 | CASSLAGLADYNEQSF
TRBV5-1 | CASSPRASYHNEQFF
TRBV6-1 | CASRSDSSNEKLFF
TRBV5-1 | CASSSRTSASTDTQYF
TRBV24-1 | CATSAQGYQYF
TRBV18 | CASSPTASGRRNNEQFF
TRBV3-1 | CASSQVRGPNEKLFF
TRBV20-1 | CSARDLRAAYNEQFF
TRBV7-8 | CASSLRVRTPYEQYF
TRBV20-1 | CSASRSRGAYNEQFF
TRBV6-1 | CASSKGGVTNEKLFF
TRBV2 | CASRLRGSPPGGETQYF
TRBV20-1 | CSARDLAGGGWTDNEQFF
TRBV18 | CASSPVTGGFTGELFF
TRBV2 | CASLGRPLINIQYF
TRBV12-3/TRBV12-4 | CASTYRRGNTEAFF
TRBV29-1 | CSVEETGWAQYF
TRBV3-1 | CASSQAAHSNQPQHF
TRBV6-2/TRBV6-3 | CASSSWSGRAPEQFF
TRBV27 | CASTSGQYTDTQYF
TRBV3-1 | CASRPLGDTGELFF
TRBV24-1 | CATSVQTVDTGELFF
TRBV20-1 | CSATDSSYGYTF
TRBV11-2 | CASSLDRGQSFRAFF
TRBV20-1 | CSAPAWGFNEKLFF
TRBV3-1 | CASSQVGTGAFF
TRBV2 | CASSWGLAHYNEQFF
TRBV20-1 | CSARSGGERPQHF
TRBV7-6 | CASSLGPGAQNSPLHF
TRBV29-1 | CSVQQDRYNEQFF
TRBV12-3/TRBV12-4 | CASSFTPVAGSLHNEQFF
TRBV4-2 | CASSPWGGNYNEQFF
TRBV7-9 | CASSLGVGDNEQFF
TRBV28 | CATGSSTVEQYF
TRBV25-1 | CASSSRMTGETQYF
TRBV14 | CASSQARRFSGNTIYF
TRBV29-1 | CSVEDNPNTQYF
TRBV18 | CASSPLQDEAFF
TRBV5-8 | CASSQWEPQHF
TRBV5-1 | CASSSDRGRGSPLHF
TRBV5-1 | CASSLAGTGGEKLFF
TRBV29-1 | CSVEGFGGSSGYTF
TRBV2 | CASRPGTGLTDTQYF